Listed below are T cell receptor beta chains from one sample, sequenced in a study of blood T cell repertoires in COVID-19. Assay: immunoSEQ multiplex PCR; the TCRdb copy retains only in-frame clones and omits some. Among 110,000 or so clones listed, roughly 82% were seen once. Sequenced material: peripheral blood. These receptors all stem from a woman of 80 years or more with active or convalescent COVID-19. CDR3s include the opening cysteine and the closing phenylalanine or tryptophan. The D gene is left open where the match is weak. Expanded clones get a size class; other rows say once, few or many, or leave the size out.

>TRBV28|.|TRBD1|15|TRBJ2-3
CASTRGGRGTDTQYF
TGTGCCAGCACCCGAGGGGGCAGAGGCACAGATACGCAGTATTTT
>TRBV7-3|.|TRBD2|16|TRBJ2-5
CASSSTGLAGVETQYF
TGTGCCAGCAGCTCAACGGGACTAGCGGGAGTAGAGACCCAGTACTTC
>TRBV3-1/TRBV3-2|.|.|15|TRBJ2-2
CASSLGARGTGELFF
TGTGCCAGCAGCCTTGGGGCGCGGGGCACCGGGGAGCTGTTTTTT
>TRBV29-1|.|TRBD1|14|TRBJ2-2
CSVIPQGVSGELFF
TGCAGCGTGATCCCCCAGGGGGTAAGCGGGGAGCTGTTTTTT
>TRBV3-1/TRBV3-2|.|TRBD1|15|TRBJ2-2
CASSRDRVISGELFF
TGTGCCAGCAGCCGGGACAGGGTCATCAGCGGGGAGCTGTTTTTT
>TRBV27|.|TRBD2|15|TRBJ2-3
CASSFGTSGTDTQYF
TGTGCCAGCAGTTTCGGGACTAGCGGCACAGATACGCAGTATTTT
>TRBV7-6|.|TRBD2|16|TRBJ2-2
CASSPRLAGGPGELFF
TGTGCCAGCAGCCCCAGGCTAGCGGGAGGGCCCGGGGAGCTGTTTTTT
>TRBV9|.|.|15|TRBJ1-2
CASSVSGLLNYGYTF
TGTGCCAGCAGCGTCTCGGGACTCCTGAACTATGGCTACACCTTC
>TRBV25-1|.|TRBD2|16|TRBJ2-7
CASMPWGAGDINEQYF
TGTGCCAGCATGCCGTGGGGAGCGGGAGATATTAACGAGCAGTACTTC
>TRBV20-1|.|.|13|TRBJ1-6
CSSSSRPNSPLHF
TGCAGTTCTAGTAGCAGGCCAAATTCACCCCTCCACTTT
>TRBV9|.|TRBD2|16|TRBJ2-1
CASSASPRLAPNEQFF
TGTGCCAGCAGCGCCAGTCCCAGACTAGCCCCCAATGAGCAGTTCTTC
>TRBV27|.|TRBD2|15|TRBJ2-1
CASSPPPGTSMEQFF
TGTGCCAGCAGCCCCCCCCCAGGGACTAGCATGGAGCAGTTCTTC
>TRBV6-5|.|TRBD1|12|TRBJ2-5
CASSQDRETQYF
TGTGCCAGCAGCCAGGACAGGGAGACCCAGTACTTC
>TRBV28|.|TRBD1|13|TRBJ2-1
CASRSGGSNEQFF
TGTGCCAGCCGCTCAGGGGGCTCGAATGAGCAGTTCTTC
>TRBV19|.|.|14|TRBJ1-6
CASNSGTNNSPLHF
TGTGCCAGTAATAGCGGGACAAATAATTCACCCCTCCACTTT
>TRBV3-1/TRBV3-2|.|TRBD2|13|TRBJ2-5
CASDIRGEETQYF
TGTGCCAGCGACATTCGGGGGGAGGAGACCCAGTACTTC
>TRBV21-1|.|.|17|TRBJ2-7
CASSQYPLGQDGNEQYF
TGTGCCAGCAGCCAGTACCCTTTGGGACAGGATGGGAACGAGCAGTACTTC
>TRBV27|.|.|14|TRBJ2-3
CASRREPRTDTQYF
TGTGCCAGCAGGCGAGAGCCACGCACAGATACGCAGTATTTT
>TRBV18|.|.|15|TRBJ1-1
CASSPGLGGNTEAFF
TGTGCCAGCTCCCCTGGACTTGGAGGGAACACTGAAGCTTTCTTT
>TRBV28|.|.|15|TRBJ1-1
CASSSILLRYTEAFF
TGTGCCAGCAGTTCCATTCTGTTGAGATACACTGAAGCTTTCTTT
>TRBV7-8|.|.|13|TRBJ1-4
CASSLALNEKLFF
TGTGCCAGCAGCTTAGCCCTAAATGAAAAACTGTTTTTT
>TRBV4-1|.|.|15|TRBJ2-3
CASSHIPGKRDTQYF
TGCGCCAGCAGCCATATCCCAGGGAAAAGGGATACGCAGTATTTT
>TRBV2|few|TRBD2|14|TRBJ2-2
CASTSGINTGELFF
TGTGCCAGCACAAGCGGGATTAACACCGGGGAGCTGTTTTTT
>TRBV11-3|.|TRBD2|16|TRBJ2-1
CASSLVAGGTYNEQFF
TGTGCCAGCAGCTTAGTCGCGGGGGGGACCTACAATGAGCAGTTCTTC
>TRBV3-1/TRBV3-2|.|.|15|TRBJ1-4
CASSQTTNTNEKLFF
TGTGCCAGCAGCCAAACGACAAATACTAATGAAAAACTGTTTTTT
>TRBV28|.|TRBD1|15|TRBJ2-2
CASRDRTVNTGELFF
TGTGCCAGCAGGGACAGGACTGTTAACACCGGGGAGCTGTTTTTT
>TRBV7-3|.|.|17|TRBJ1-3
CASSPQPQDSSGNTIYF
TGTGCCAGCAGCCCCCAACCCCAAGACAGCTCTGGAAACACCATATATTTT
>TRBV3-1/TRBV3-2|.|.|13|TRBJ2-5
CASSQGPQETQYF
TGTGCCAGCAGCCAAGGGCCTCAAGAGACCCAGTACTTC
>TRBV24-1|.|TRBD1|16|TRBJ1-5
CATSDSDRGLGQPQHF
TGTGCCACCAGTGATTCCGACAGGGGGCTAGGTCAGCCCCAGCATTTT
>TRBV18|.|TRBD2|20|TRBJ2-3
CASPKGDTSGRAFSTDTQYF
TGTGCCAGCCCGAAGGGGGACACTAGCGGGAGGGCTTTCAGCACAGATACGCAGTATTTT
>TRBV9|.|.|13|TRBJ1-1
CASSVSWNTEAFF
TGTGCCAGCAGCGTTTCGTGGAACACTGAAGCTTTCTTT
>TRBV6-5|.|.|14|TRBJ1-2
CASSYLQGNYGYTF
TGTGCCAGCAGTTACCTACAGGGAAACTATGGCTACACCTTC
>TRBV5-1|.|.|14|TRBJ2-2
CASSADQGTGELFF
TGCGCCAGCAGCGCAGACCAGGGCACCGGGGAGCTGTTTTTT
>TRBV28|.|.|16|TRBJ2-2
CASSLGGSGGTGELFF
TGTGCCAGCAGTTTAGGGGGTAGCGGAGGCACCGGGGAGCTGTTTTTT
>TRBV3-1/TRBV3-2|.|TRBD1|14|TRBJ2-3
CASSPGQGGDTQYF
TGTGCCAGCAGCCCGGGACAGGGGGGGGATACGCAGTATTTT
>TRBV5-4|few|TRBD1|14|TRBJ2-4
CASSLDRGGQIQYF
TGTGCCAGCAGCTTAGACAGGGGGGGTCAGATTCAGTACTTC
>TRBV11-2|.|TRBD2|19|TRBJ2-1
CASSLALLGLAGGTGEQFF
TGTGCCAGCAGCTTAGCTCTTTTAGGGCTAGCGGGAGGCACTGGTGAGCAGTTCTTC
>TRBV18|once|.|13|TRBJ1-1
CASSRQDRGEAFF
TGTGCCAGCTCACGACAGGACCGCGGGGAAGCTTTCTTT
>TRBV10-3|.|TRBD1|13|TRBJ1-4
CAIRDRGEGKLFF
TGTGCCATCAGAGACAGGGGCGAGGGAAAACTGTTTTTT
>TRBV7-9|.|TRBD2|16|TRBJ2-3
CASSFSGTSGTDTQYF
TGTGCCAGCAGCTTCAGCGGGACTAGCGGCACAGATACGCAGTATTTT
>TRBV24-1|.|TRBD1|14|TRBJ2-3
CATRDRGLADTQYF
TGTGCCACAAGAGACAGGGGGCTTGCAGATACGCAGTATTTT
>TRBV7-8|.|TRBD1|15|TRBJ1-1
CASSSRQGRVPEAFF
TGTGCCAGCAGCTCCCGACAGGGGAGGGTACCTGAAGCTTTCTTT
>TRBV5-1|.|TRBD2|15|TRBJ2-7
CASSRGLAGLYEQYF
TGCGCCAGCAGCCGGGGACTAGCGGGGCTCTACGAGCAGTACTTC
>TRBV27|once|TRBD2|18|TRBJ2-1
CASSLAHGGDDRGDEQFF
TGTGCCAGCAGTTTAGCCCACGGGGGGGACGACCGCGGCGATGAGCAGTTCTTC
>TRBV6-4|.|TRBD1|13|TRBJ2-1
CASSASGQGRQFF
TGTGCCAGCAGTGCCTCCGGACAGGGTCGGCAGTTCTTC
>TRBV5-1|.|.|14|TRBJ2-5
CASSKGGGQETQYF
TGCGCCAGCAGCAAAGGGGGGGGGCAAGAGACCCAGTACTTC
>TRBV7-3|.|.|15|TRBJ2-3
CASSLGPSGTDTQYF
TGTGCCAGCAGCTTAGGGCCTAGCGGCACAGATACGCAGTATTTT
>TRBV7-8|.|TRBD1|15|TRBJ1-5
CASSLGQGLGQPQHF
TGTGCCAGCAGCTTAGGACAGGGTCTGGGACAGCCCCAGCATTTT
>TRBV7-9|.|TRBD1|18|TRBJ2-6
CASSLRQGPESGANVLTF
TGTGCCAGCAGCCTGAGACAGGGGCCCGAGTCTGGGGCCAACGTCCTGACTTTC
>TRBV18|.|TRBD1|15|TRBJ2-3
CASSPIGQGSDTQYF
TGTGCCAGCTCACCGATCGGACAGGGATCAGATACGCAGTATTTT
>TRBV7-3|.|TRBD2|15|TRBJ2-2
CASSALGGSTGELFF
TGTGCCAGCAGCGCCCTCGGCGGGAGCACCGGGGAGCTGTTTTTT
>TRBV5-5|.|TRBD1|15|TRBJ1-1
CASSPVGTANTEAFF
TGTGCCAGCAGCCCCGTCGGGACAGCGAACACTGAAGCTTTCTTT
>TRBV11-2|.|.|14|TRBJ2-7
CASSLAAGSYEQYF
TGTGCCAGCAGCTTAGCGGCAGGGTCCTACGAGCAGTACTTC